This TCR beta chain is from a study of identical twins. Overall study findings and caveats: Invariant MAIT and iNKT cells are populations that could partly confound zero-insertion analyses.

Unique molecular identifiers were present on the cDNA, which also gained a universal primer site by template switching. MiXCR, applied by TCRdb to the 5' RACE reads, yields one record per CDR3 protein. Of under 1 million distinct CDR3 sequences listed, 9% to 15% are singletons. The CDR3 has 14 residues. J lost 6 bases, V lost 7 bases, and 4 bases had no gene match. This clonotype was counted between two and nine times. The antigen is undetermined. This sample was shared with a second study, whose subject was yellow fever vaccine responses in identical twins.

The rearrangement links TRBV12-3 or TRBV12-4 to TRBJ1-4; 11 bases match TRBD1. This receptor was identified in a young woman in good health. Sequenced material: PBMCs. The CDR3 protein is CASNKGQGDEKLFF. The CDR3 coding sequence is TGTGCCAGCAACAAGGGACAGGGGGATGAAAAACTGTTTTTT.